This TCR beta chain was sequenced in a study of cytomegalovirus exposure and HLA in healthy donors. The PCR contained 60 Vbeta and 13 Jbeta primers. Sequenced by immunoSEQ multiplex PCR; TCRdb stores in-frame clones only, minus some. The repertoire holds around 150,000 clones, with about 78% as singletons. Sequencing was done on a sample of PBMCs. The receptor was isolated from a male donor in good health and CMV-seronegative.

DNA of the CDR3: TGTGCCAGCAGCTTACAGGGTAACACTGAAGCTTTCTTT. Protein sequence: CASSLQGNTEAFF. J is TRBJ1-1 and V is TRBV6-6; D might be TRBD1 (6 bases). Trimming took off 6 bases at V and 2 bases at J, with 10 bases between the two ends. This CDR3 spans 13 amino acids. Germline loops: CDR1 MNHNY, CDR2 SVGAGI (reference sequence).